This T cell receptor beta chain was sequenced in a study of response to subunit inactivated influenza vaccine. Study-wide results and limits: Researchers suggested that each seasonal influenza vaccination recruits few new T cells.

Points on this clonotype: The antigen remains unidentified.

TCRdb used MiXCR to reprocess the RT-PCR reads, holding one entry per CDR3 protein. The data contain 600,000 to 850,000 distinct CDR3 sequences, approximately 14% of them singletons. Germline-derived CDR1 and CDR2 are SGHAT and FQNNGV. The CDR3 length is 15 residues. V was cut by 4 bases and J by 2 bases, with 14 bases left in between. The chain combines TRBV11-2 with TRBJ2-5, with D possibly matching TRBD2 (5 bases). The input for sequencing was PBMCs from blood, taken 14 to 15 days before vaccination. The TCR was taken from a man aged 50 or older who received an inactivated influenza vaccine. The CDR3 reads CASSSGQRNQETQYF. In DNA, the CDR3 is TGTGCCAGCAGCTCGGGCCAGCGGAATCAAGAGACCCAGTACTTC.